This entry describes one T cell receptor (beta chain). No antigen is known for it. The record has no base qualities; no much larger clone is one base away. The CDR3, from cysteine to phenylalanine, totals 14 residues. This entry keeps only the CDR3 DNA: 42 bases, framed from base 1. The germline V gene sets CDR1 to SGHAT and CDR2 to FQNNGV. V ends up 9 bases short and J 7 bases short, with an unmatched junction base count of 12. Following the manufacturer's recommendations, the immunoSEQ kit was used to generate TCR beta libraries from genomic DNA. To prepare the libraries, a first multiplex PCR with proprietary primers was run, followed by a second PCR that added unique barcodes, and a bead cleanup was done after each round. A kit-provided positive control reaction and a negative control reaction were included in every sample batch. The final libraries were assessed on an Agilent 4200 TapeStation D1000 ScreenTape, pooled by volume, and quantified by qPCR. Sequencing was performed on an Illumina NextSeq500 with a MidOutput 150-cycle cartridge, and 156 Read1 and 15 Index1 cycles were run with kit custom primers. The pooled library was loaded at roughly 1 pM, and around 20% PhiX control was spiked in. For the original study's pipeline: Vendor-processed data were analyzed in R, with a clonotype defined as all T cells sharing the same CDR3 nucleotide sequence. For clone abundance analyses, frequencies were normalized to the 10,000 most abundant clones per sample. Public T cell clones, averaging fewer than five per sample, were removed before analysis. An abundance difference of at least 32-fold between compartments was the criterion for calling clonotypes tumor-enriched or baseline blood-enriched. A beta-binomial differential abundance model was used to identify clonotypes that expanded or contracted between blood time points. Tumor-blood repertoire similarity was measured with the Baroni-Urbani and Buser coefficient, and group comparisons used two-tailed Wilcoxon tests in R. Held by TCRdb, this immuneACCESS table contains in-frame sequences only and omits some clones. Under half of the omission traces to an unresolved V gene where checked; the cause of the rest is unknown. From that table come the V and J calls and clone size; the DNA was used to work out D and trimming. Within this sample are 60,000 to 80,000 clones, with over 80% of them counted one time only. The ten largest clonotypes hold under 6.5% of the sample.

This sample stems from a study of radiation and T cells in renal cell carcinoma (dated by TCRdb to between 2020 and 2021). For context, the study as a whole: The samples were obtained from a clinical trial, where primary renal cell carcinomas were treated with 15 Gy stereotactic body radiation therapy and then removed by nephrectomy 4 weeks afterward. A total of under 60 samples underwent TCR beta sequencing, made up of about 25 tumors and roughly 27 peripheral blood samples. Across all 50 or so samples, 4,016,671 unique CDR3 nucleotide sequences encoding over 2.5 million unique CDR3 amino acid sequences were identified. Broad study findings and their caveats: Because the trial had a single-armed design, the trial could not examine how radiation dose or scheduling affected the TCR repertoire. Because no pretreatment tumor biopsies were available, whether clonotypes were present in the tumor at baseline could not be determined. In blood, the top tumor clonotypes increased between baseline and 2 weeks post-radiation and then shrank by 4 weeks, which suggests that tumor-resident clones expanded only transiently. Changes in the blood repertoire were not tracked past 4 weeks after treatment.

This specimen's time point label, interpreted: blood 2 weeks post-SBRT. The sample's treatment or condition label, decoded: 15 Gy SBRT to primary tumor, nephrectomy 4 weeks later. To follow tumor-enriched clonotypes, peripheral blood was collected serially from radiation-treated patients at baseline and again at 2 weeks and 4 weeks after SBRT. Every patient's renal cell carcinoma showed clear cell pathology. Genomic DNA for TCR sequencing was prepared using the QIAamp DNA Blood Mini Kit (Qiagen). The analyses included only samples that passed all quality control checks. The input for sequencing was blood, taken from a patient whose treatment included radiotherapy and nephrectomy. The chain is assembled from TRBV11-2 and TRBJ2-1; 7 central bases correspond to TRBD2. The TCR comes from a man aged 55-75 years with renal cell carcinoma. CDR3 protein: CARGAGRLANEQFF. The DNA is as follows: TGTGCCAGAGGAGCGGGAAGACTTGCGAATGAGCAGTTCTTC.